This T cell receptor beta chain is drawn from a study of human T cells and chemical hapten exposure. Study-wide background: The sensitizing agent was 2% DPC, placed on roughly 2 cm by roughly 2 cm of upper inner arm skin. Patch tests delivered 0.01% DPC to the upper back and were evaluated at 6 days.

Noted time point: pre-sensitization, week 0. The treatment here: therapeutic diphenylcyclopropenone sensitization with weekly scalp DPC. This clonotype was picked up a small number of times. CDR1 and CDR2 (germline): SEHNR, FQNEAQ (reference sequence). There are 12 residues in the CDR3. Trimming pared 11 bases from V and 4 bases from J, leaving 14 bases between. Library preparation tagged each individual cDNA molecule with a unique molecular identifier. TCRdb ran MiXCR on the RACE reads and lists one entry per CDR3 protein. The sample yields 120,000 or so distinct CDR3 sequences, approximately 12% seen once.

This material consisted of whole blood, taken in connection with sensitization to the hapten diphenylcyclopropenone (DPC). The J gene is TRBJ1-1, the V gene TRBV7-9; D gene ambiguous. The sequence derives from a woman younger than 30 with alopecia areata. Some clones in this sample may be carry-over from other donors' samples. Written as DNA, the CDR3 is TGTGCCGGGGTTGGGCCCGGCACTGAAGCTTTCTTT. It translates to CAGVGPGTEAFF. The full variable domain, completed using reference TRBV7-9 and TRBJ1-1, is DTGVSQNPRHKITKRGQNVTFRCDPISEHNRLYWYRQTLGQGPEFLTYFQNEAQLEKSRLLSDRFSAERPKGSFSTLEIQRTEQGDSAMYLCAGVGPGTEAFFGQGTRLTVV.